Given below is one T cell receptor beta chain in context. Its binding antigen is unknown. One junction end disagrees with the germline gene, perhaps due to a read error. The data originate from a study of cytomegalovirus exposure and HLA in healthy donors (dated by TCRdb to the late 2010s). Notes on the research overall: According to an earlier analysis of around 600 of the donors, about 179 million T cells yielded 90 million to 140 million unique TCR beta sequences and 250 to 350 Gb of sequence data. A later analysis re-analyzed previously published TCR beta repertoires from approximately 670 donors and added high-resolution HLA genotyping to study TCR occurrence patterns. All discovery cohort repertoires had been generated on a single sequencing platform. An early release that covered roughly 600 HLA-typed donors contained approximately 290 gigabases of sequencing data and 70 million to 100 million unique TCR sequences. Donor age, sex, ethnicity and CMV serostatus were collected together with the repertoire data. In an earlier analysis of 500 to 650 of the donors, high-throughput TCR beta sequencing was used to judge whether each TCR beta V gene segment behaved as functional or pseudogenic. On average, 235,054 unique TCR beta nucleotide sequences were sequenced per donor among 398 genotyped donors of the cohort, with approximately 18% of those sequences being non-productive. Along with the approximately 650-subject first cohort, a separate validation cohort of around 120 different subjects was used. A later genetic analysis took genome-wide SNP genotypes for about 65% of the roughly 670 donors and used that subset as a discovery cohort. The study aimed to test whether cataloging public T cell receptors could reveal signatures of past pathogen exposure. The T cell repertoires of roughly 660 subjects were profiled by immunosequencing and related to cytomegalovirus serostatus. The genetic ancestry cluster associated with self-reported Caucasian donors included 65% to 90% of the 398 genotyped donors. Typing coverage varied by locus: roughly 629-640 donors for A, B, C, DRB1 and DQB1; roughly 500 for DQA1; more than 600 for DPA1; around 490 for DPB1. The later analysis used no new phenotypic data to find candidate immune exposures, relying instead on TCR beta sequences and their occurrence across donors. Four to six DR-DQ haplotypes were handled as single units for association and clustering, since linkage in the cohort was strong. Class I and class II HLA loci were covered by the typing at four-digit resolution. To predict cytomegalovirus infection status, the study brought together high-throughput TCR immunosequencing, statistical association of individual TCRs with disease status, and machine learning. What the authors observed across the whole study: Because counts were too low, seventeen rarely observed V segments, including chromosome 9 orphons, were left out of the earlier analysis of about 620 of the donors. The sequencing pipeline was judged likely to have produced a cluster of highly shared sequence variants as a technical artifact. The classifier was reported to diagnose cytomegalovirus status with high specificity and sensitivity in both the original cohort and the validation cohort. A later analysis reported that several top co-occurrence clusters appeared linked to parvovirus B19, influenza, CMV and Epstein-Barr virus. Immune exposure information for the cohort was limited to CMV serostatus. Some IMGT-functional V segments, including TRBV6-2 and TRBV6-3, could not be distinguished by the 87-base-pair reads and were therefore excluded. When HLA alleles, especially DR and DQ, strongly co-occurred, TCR associations were difficult to assign to individual alleles. According to a later genetic analysis, donors in an Asian-associated ancestry cluster had fewer N-insertions in productive TCRs than the roughly 670-donor mean. It was suggested by the authors that the approach could potentially be generalized to other disease states and immunological phenotypes. A later analysis found that most CMV-associated TCR beta chains appeared HLA-restricted, with HLA associations seemingly driven largely by CMV exposure. In a later genetic analysis, a missense DCLRE1C variant was associated with V-gene and J-gene trimming of TCR beta chains, and the association was replicated in an independent cohort. A later analysis found that TCR association rates varied across HLA loci, with DRB1 alleles showing the most associated TCRs and HLA-C alleles the fewest. Most TCR sequences were observed very rarely across donors, whereas some public TCRs were present in many individuals. In a later analysis, around 17,000 TCR beta sequences were associated with specific HLA alleles at a false discovery rate of 0.05. A few of the identified cytomegalovirus-associated TCR beta chains were confirmed in vitro to be specific for cytomegalovirus antigens. A later analysis found that HLA-associated TCR beta chains were more clonally expanded and had lower generation probabilities than equally common non-associated chains. Only TCR beta chains were sequenced in this cohort, and the absence of alpha or paired-chain data limited detectable features. Linkage disequilibrium might explain the correlated functional status among segregating V segments, but an unknown experimental factor could not be excluded. Sequencing depth was assumed to be roughly uniform across donors in the presence/absence analyses, though that assumption may not hold. A further reported finding was that TCR beta sequences accurately predicted the HLA-A and HLA-B alleles for most subjects in the first cohort. Broadly in line with IMGT annotations, most TCR beta V segments showed up in productive rearrangements about 87% or about 30% of the time in an earlier analysis of under 700 of the donors. In the study, approximately 160 TCR beta chains were listed as associated with cytomegalovirus. Because HLA typing was missing for some donors at each locus, association tests included only the typed subset.

In total, 666 healthy bone marrow donors made up the cohort. Cohort members were all nominally healthy when sampled, although unrecorded immune exposures were likely present. The donor was CMV seronegative and was included in the group of a few hundred seronegative cohort members. A peripheral blood sample was provided by each donor, and peripheral blood mononuclear cells were used for TCR beta sequencing. The Qiagen DNeasy Blood Extraction Kit was used to extract genomic DNA from the blood cell samples. The germline V gene (reference sequence) supplies CDR1 SEHNR and CDR2 FQNEAQ. The CDR3 contains 14 residues, cysteine and phenylalanine counted. Just the 42-base CDR3 DNA is kept, in frame starting at base 1. Libraries were constructed by the immunoSEQ multiplex PCR assay. For the multiplex PCR, a mixture combining 60 forward primers for TCR Vbeta segments and 13 reverse primers for TCR Jbeta segments was used. Amplification of the CDR3 region of rearranged TCR beta genes was performed with a multiplex PCR assay on genomic DNA. On the Illumina HiSeq System, the amplified TCR beta libraries were sequenced as 87-base-pair reads. As for how the authors treated the data: In a later analysis, 77 million or so unique TCR beta chains were counted across the 500 to 850 repertoires, and roughly 10 million of these chains were shared by at least two donors. Raw reads were error-corrected and collapsed into unique sequences with a nearest-neighbor algorithm that merged closely related sequences to remove PCR and sequencing errors. CDR3 sequences were aligned to IMGT reference sequences to assign V, D and J gene segments. For a sequence to be retained, a match of at least six nucleotides to both a V gene segment and a J gene segment was required. Rearrangements were called productive when the CDR3 lacked stop codons and stayed in frame with V and J; all others were non-productive. CDR3 was defined according to IMGT convention as the region running from the second conserved V-encoded cysteine to the conserved J-encoded phenylalanine. The earlier analysis of some 580 of the donors excluded any sequence lacking an unambiguous match to a single V gene segment. In an earlier analysis of some 590 of the donors, a V segment was called functional when productive rearrangements were above 56.7%, and segregating when the standard deviation between donors exceeded 5%. To diagnose cytomegalovirus status from the catalog of TCR beta chain sequences, a statistical classification framework was built. A later analysis assigned V and J genes by comparing TCR nucleotide sequences with IMGT/GENE-DB human TR gene sequences. In a later analysis, CDR3 sequences and most-parsimonious VDJ recombination scenarios were assigned using the TCRdist pipeline. A later analysis defined each TCR beta chain by its CDR3 amino acid sequence plus V-gene family, and excluded reads lacking a unique V-gene family. In a later analysis, 450 to 600 highly shared, low-generation-probability nucleotide sequences were removed to address suspected cross-contamination and a sequencing artifact. In a later analysis, a clonal expansion index was calculated for each public chain from normalized within-repertoire ranks of inferred template counts. A later analysis computed generation probabilities with a VDJ recombination model fitted to out-of-frame rearrangements, and checked the results against IGoR. In a later analysis, TCR-TCR, TCR-HLA and TCR-CMV co-occurrence was scored with hypergeometric tests, and a repertoire-size bias correction was applied to TCR pairs. A later analysis estimated false discovery rates by permuting HLA or CMV assignments 20 times. In a later analysis, co-occurring TCRs were grouped using DBSCAN, with TCRdist sequence similarity added in when clustering inside HLA-allele-positive subsets. For co-occurrence clustering, repertoires with fewer than 30,000 or more than 120,000 public chains were excluded, along with roughly five repertoires with anomalous nucleotide sharing. This immuneACCESS table, as held by TCRdb, lists in-frame sequences with V and J called but not all clones. Of the missing ones, under half trace to an unresolved V gene in checked studies; the others have no known cause. Clone size and the V and J calls come from that table; the DNA yielded D and trimming. For this sample there are over 150,000 clones; about 86% appear just once. The top ten hold under 2.5% of the sample.

Material for sequencing was PBMCs. The rearrangement joined TRBV7-9 to TRBJ2-2, with the identity of the D gene unclear. The sequence came from a woman in her 30s in good health and CMV-seronegative. This receptor has the CDR3 CSSSQSANTGELFF. The DNA sequence reads TGTTCCAGCAGCCAAAGCGCGAACACCGGGGAGCTGTTTTTT. Joined to the reference TRBV7-9 and TRBJ2-2 proteins, this CDR3 gives the full variable domain: DTGVSQNPRHKITKRGQNVTFRCDPISEHNRLYWYRQTLGQGPEFLTYFQNEAQLEKSRLLSDRFSAERPKGSFSTLEIQRTEQGDSAMYLCSSSQSANTGELFFGEGSRLTVL.